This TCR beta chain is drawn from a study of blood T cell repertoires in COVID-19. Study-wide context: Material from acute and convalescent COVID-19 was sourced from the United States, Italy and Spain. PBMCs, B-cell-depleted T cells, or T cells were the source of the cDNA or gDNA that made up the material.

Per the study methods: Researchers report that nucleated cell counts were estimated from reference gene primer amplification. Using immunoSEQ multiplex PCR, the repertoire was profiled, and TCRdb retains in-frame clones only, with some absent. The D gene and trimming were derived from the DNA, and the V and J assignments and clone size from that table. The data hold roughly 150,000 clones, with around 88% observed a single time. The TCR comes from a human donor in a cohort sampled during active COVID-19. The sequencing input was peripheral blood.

The CDR3 reads CASSLERTKNIQYF. The DNA of the CDR3 is TGTGCCAGCAGCTTAGAGCGGACCAAAAACATTCAGTACTTC. V gene TRBV7-8 combines with J gene TRBJ2-4, with D perhaps matching TRBD2 (5 bases). This CDR3 has 14 residues. Per the germline V gene, CDR1 is SGHVS and CDR2 is FQNEAQ. Trimming removed 1 base from V and 2 bases from J, with 6 bases in between.